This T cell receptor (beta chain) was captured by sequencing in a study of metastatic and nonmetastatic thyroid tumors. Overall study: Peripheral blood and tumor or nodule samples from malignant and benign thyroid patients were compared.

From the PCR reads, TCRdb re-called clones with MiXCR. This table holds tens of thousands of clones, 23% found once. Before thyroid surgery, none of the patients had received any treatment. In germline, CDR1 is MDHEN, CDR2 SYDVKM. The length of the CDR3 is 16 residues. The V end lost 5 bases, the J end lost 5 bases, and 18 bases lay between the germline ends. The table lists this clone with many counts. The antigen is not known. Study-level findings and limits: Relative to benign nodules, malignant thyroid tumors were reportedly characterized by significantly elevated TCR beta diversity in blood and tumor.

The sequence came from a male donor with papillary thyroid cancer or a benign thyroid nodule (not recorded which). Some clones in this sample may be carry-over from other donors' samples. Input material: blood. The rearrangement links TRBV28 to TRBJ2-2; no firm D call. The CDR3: CASSPPIMHRTGELFF. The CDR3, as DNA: TGTGCCAGCAGTCCCCCAATTATGCATCGGACCGGGGAGCTGTTTTTT.